The rows below give T cell receptor beta chains drawn from one sample of a study of graft-versus-host responses after intestinal transplantation. No antigen has been assigned to these receptors. Clones were read by immunoSEQ multiplex PCR, and TCRdb kept only the in-frame ones, dropping some. The sample holds about 110,000 clones, around 93% seen once. The input for sequencing was unstimulated CD8+ T cells sorted from spleen or lymph node cells, taken before intestinal transplant. These receptors were taken from a human donor who received an intestinal transplant. Each CDR3 is given with its conserved first and last residue. Fields, in order: clone size, D gene, J gene, V gene, CDR3 DNA, CDR3 protein. The D gene is left open where the match is weak. Expanded clones get a size class; other rows say once, few or many, or leave the size out.

clone_size: .
d_call: TRBD2
j_call: TRBJ2-1
v_call: TRBV5-4
cdr3_nt: TGTGCCAGCAGCTTAGCGGGAGAACGCAATGAGCAGTTCTTC
cdr3_aa: CASSLAGERNEQFF

clone_size: .
d_call: TRBD1
j_call: TRBJ2-4
v_call: TRBV27
cdr3_nt: TGTGCCAGCAGCGACGGGACAGGGAATACGGCCAAAAACATTCAGTACTTC
cdr3_aa: CASSDGTGNTAKNIQYF

clone_size: .
d_call: .
j_call: TRBJ2-1
v_call: TRBV2
cdr3_nt: TGTGCCAGCAGTGAGGTCAGGGTAGTTTCCCCCTACAATGAGCAGTTCTTC
cdr3_aa: CASSEVRVVSPYNEQFF

clone_size: .
d_call: TRBD2
j_call: TRBJ2-3
v_call: TRBV27
cdr3_nt: TGTGCCAGCAGTTTAAAAGGACTAGCGGGAGATCCGTATTTT
cdr3_aa: CASSLKGLAGDPYF

clone_size: .
d_call: .
j_call: TRBJ1-2
v_call: TRBV5-6
cdr3_nt: TGTGCCAGCAGCCCGCGAGGCTATGGCTACACCTTC
cdr3_aa: CASSPRGYGYTF

clone_size: .
d_call: .
j_call: TRBJ1-5
v_call: TRBV30
cdr3_nt: TGTGCCTGGAGTGAAGGGCAGGGCAATCAGCCCCAGCATTTT
cdr3_aa: CAWSEGQGNQPQHF

clone_size: .
d_call: .
j_call: TRBJ1-2
v_call: TRBV12-5
cdr3_nt: TGTGCTAGTGGTTTGCCCACCGCCGGCCCGCCCCTATTC
cdr3_aa: CASGLPTAGPPLF

clone_size: .
d_call: TRBD2
j_call: TRBJ2-7
v_call: TRBV7-9
cdr3_nt: TGTGCCAGCAGCTCGGGACTAGTAGACGAGCAGTACTTC
cdr3_aa: CASSSGLVDEQYF

clone_size: .
d_call: TRBD2
j_call: TRBJ2-1
v_call: TRBV7-8
cdr3_nt: TGTGCCAGCAGCCCGTCCGCGACTAGCGGGATAGTCAATGAGCAGTTCTTC
cdr3_aa: CASSPSATSGIVNEQFF

clone_size: few
d_call: TRBD2
j_call: TRBJ2-7
v_call: TRBV28
cdr3_nt: TGTGCCAGCAGGATCCGGGGGATGCGGGGGAGGTACGAGCAGTACTTC
cdr3_aa: CASRIRGMRGRYEQYF

clone_size: .
d_call: .
j_call: TRBJ1-3
v_call: TRBV5-6
cdr3_nt: TGTGCCAGCAGCCCCTGGGGGGGAAACACCATATATTTT
cdr3_aa: CASSPWGGNTIYF

clone_size: once
d_call: TRBD1
j_call: TRBJ2-5
v_call: TRBV19
cdr3_nt: TGTGCCAGTAGCAACAGGGGGGAGACCCAGTACTTC
cdr3_aa: CASSNRGETQYF

clone_size: .
d_call: .
j_call: TRBJ2-7
v_call: TRBV30
cdr3_nt: TGTGCCTGGAATATCGTGACCTACGAGCAGTACTTC
cdr3_aa: CAWNIVTYEQYF

clone_size: .
d_call: .
j_call: TRBJ2-7
v_call: TRBV30
cdr3_nt: TGTGCCTGGACCGAAGCTTACGAGCAGTACTTC
cdr3_aa: CAWTEAYEQYF

clone_size: .
d_call: TRBD2
j_call: TRBJ2-1
v_call: TRBV7-2
cdr3_nt: TGTGCCAGCAACATTCTAGCGGGAGGAAATGAGCAGTTCTTC
cdr3_aa: CASNILAGGNEQFF

clone_size: once
d_call: .
j_call: TRBJ2-1
v_call: TRBV2
cdr3_nt: TGTGCCAGCAGAAAGCGGGACAAGAATGAGCAGTTCTTC
cdr3_aa: CASRKRDKNEQFF

clone_size: .
d_call: TRBD1
j_call: TRBJ1-1
v_call: TRBV5-1
cdr3_nt: TGCGCCAGCAGCTCCCGGACAGGGCACACTGAAGCTTTCTTT
cdr3_aa: CASSSRTGHTEAFF

clone_size: .
d_call: .
j_call: TRBJ2-3
v_call: TRBV6-5
cdr3_nt: TGTGCCAGCAGTTACTCGGGCAGAGACACAGATACGCAGTATTTT
cdr3_aa: CASSYSGRDTDTQYF

clone_size: .
d_call: .
j_call: TRBJ2-3
v_call: TRBV6-5
cdr3_nt: TGTGCCAGCACCCCATCTGGAGGCACAGATACGCAGTATTTT
cdr3_aa: CASTPSGGTDTQYF

clone_size: .
d_call: .
j_call: TRBJ1-1
v_call: TRBV6-5
cdr3_nt: TGTGCCAGCAGTCTTCTGAACACTGAAGCTTTCTTT
cdr3_aa: CASSLLNTEAFF

clone_size: once
d_call: TRBD1
j_call: TRBJ1-1
v_call: TRBV5-8
cdr3_nt: TGTGCCAGCAGCTTGGGTCTCACAGGGGGGGAACTGAACACTGAAGCTTTCTTT
cdr3_aa: CASSLGLTGGELNTEAFF

clone_size: .
d_call: .
j_call: TRBJ2-1
v_call: TRBV11-2
cdr3_nt: TGTGCCAGCAGCTCCGGGACTCTCAATGAGCAGTTCTTC
cdr3_aa: CASSSGTLNEQFF

clone_size: .
d_call: .
j_call: TRBJ2-7
v_call: TRBV4-1
cdr3_nt: TGCGCCAGCAGCCCTGTGGGACACCAATCGGACTACGAGCAGTACTTC
cdr3_aa: CASSPVGHQSDYEQYF

clone_size: .
d_call: TRBD2
j_call: TRBJ2-7
v_call: TRBV27
cdr3_nt: TGTGCCAGCAGTTTCGCGCTGCCAGCGGGAGGATACGAGCAGTACTTC
cdr3_aa: CASSFALPAGGYEQYF

clone_size: .
d_call: .
j_call: TRBJ1-1
v_call: TRBV5-6
cdr3_nt: TGTGCCAGCAGTTGGACGGGGGGCACTGAAGCTTTCTTT
cdr3_aa: CASSWTGGTEAFF

clone_size: .
d_call: .
j_call: TRBJ2-3
v_call: TRBV9
cdr3_nt: TGTGCCAGCAGCGTCCCCTCCGAGGGAGGCCCCACAGATACGCAGTATTTT
cdr3_aa: CASSVPSEGGPTDTQYF

clone_size: .
d_call: .
j_call: TRBJ2-7
v_call: TRBV5-4
cdr3_nt: TGTGCCAGCAGCTTGGCCAGAACAGATTACTCCTACGAGCAGTACTTC
cdr3_aa: CASSLARTDYSYEQYF

clone_size: once
d_call: .
j_call: TRBJ2-1
v_call: TRBV6-5
cdr3_nt: TGTGCCAGCAGTCTTAACAATGAGCAGTTCTTC
cdr3_aa: CASSLNNEQFF

clone_size: .
d_call: TRBD2
j_call: TRBJ2-1
v_call: TRBV25-1
cdr3_nt: TGTGCCAGCAGTGAGCGGACTAGCGGGAGGGCCAAGGATGAGCAGTTCTTC
cdr3_aa: CASSERTSGRAKDEQFF

clone_size: .
d_call: .
j_call: TRBJ2-1
v_call: TRBV4-1
cdr3_nt: TGCGCCAGCAGCCTCTCTAGCGTCCCTCTCTTTGTAAATGAGCAGTTCTTC
cdr3_aa: CASSLSSVPLFVNEQFF

clone_size: .
d_call: .
j_call: TRBJ2-7
v_call: TRBV5-6
cdr3_nt: TGTGCCAGCAGCTTCTGGGGATCCTACGAGCAGTACTTC
cdr3_aa: CASSFWGSYEQYF

clone_size: .
d_call: .
j_call: TRBJ2-7
v_call: TRBV9
cdr3_nt: TGTGCCAGCAGCCATCCGCGGACTAGAGGGGGTACCTACGAGCAGTACTTC
cdr3_aa: CASSHPRTRGGTYEQYF

clone_size: .
d_call: .
j_call: TRBJ1-3
v_call: TRBV29-1
cdr3_nt: TGCAGCGTTGAAGATCTGGATCAAAACGGATCTGGAAACACCATATATTTT
cdr3_aa: CSVEDLDQNGSGNTIYF

clone_size: .
d_call: .
j_call: TRBJ2-3
v_call: TRBV13
cdr3_nt: TGTGCCAGCAGCTTAGGCAATAGCCCTTATACGCAGTATTTT
cdr3_aa: CASSLGNSPYTQYF

clone_size: .
d_call: .
j_call: TRBJ1-2
v_call: TRBV7-9
cdr3_nt: TGTGCCAGCAGCTTAGGGGATTTTTATGGCTACACCTTC
cdr3_aa: CASSLGDFYGYTF

clone_size: .
d_call: .
j_call: TRBJ1-1
v_call: TRBV23-1
cdr3_nt: TGCGCCAGCTTGGGACTGGGGGTTGTGAACACTGAAGCTTTCTTT
cdr3_aa: CASLGLGVVNTEAFF

clone_size: .
d_call: .
j_call: TRBJ2-7
v_call: TRBV7-9
cdr3_nt: TGTGCCAGCAGCTTCACCCTCCGGAGCCTTTCCTACGAGCAGTACTTC
cdr3_aa: CASSFTLRSLSYEQYF

clone_size: .
d_call: .
j_call: TRBJ1-1
v_call: TRBV25-1
cdr3_nt: TGTGCCAGCAGTGAATCAGAGGGTTTCACTGAAGCTTTCTTT
cdr3_aa: CASSESEGFTEAFF

clone_size: .
d_call: .
j_call: TRBJ1-3
v_call: TRBV7-9
cdr3_nt: TGTGCCAGCAGCTTAGTGGGGGGAAACACCATATATTTT
cdr3_aa: CASSLVGGNTIYF

clone_size: .
d_call: .
j_call: TRBJ1-1
v_call: TRBV28
cdr3_nt: TGTGCCAGCACCTCTCCGGTGAACACTGAAGCTTTCTTT
cdr3_aa: CASTSPVNTEAFF

clone_size: .
d_call: TRBD2
j_call: TRBJ2-3
v_call: TRBV7-9
cdr3_nt: TGTGCCAGCAGCTTAGGACTAGCGGGAGCAGATACGCAGTATTTT
cdr3_aa: CASSLGLAGADTQYF

clone_size: .
d_call: .
j_call: TRBJ2-7
v_call: TRBV2
cdr3_nt: TGTGCCAGCAGCCAGGGACCGGTCCCGGGGCAGTACTTC
cdr3_aa: CASSQGPVPGQYF

clone_size: .
d_call: .
j_call: TRBJ2-5
v_call: TRBV7-9
cdr3_nt: TGTGCCAGCAGCTTAGGCGGAGAAAGGGTCCAGTACTTC
cdr3_aa: CASSLGGERVQYF

clone_size: .
d_call: .
j_call: TRBJ2-1
v_call: TRBV6-4
cdr3_nt: TGTGCCAGCAGTGAACAGGTCGGCTATGAGCAGTTCTTC
cdr3_aa: CASSEQVGYEQFF

clone_size: .
d_call: .
j_call: TRBJ2-7
v_call: TRBV10-2
cdr3_nt: TGCGCCAGCAGCTGGGAGTATTACGAGCAGTACTTC
cdr3_aa: CASSWEYYEQYF

clone_size: .
d_call: .
j_call: TRBJ2-1
v_call: TRBV30
cdr3_nt: TGTGCCTGGGCTCACCTATACAATGAGCAGTTCTTC
cdr3_aa: CAWAHLYNEQFF